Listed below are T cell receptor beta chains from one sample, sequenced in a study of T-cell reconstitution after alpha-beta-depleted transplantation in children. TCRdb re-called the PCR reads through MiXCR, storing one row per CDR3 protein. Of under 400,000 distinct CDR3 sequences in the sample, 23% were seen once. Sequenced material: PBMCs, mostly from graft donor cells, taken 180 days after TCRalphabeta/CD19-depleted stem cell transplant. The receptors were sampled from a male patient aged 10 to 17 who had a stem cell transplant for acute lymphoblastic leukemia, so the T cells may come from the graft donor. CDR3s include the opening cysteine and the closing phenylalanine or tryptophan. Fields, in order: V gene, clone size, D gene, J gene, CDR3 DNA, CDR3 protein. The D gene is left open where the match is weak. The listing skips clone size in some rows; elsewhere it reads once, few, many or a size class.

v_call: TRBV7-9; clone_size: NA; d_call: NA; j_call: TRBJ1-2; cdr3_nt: TGTGCCAGCAGCAGCCAGGGGCATTATGGCTACACCTTC; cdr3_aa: CASSSQGHYGYTF
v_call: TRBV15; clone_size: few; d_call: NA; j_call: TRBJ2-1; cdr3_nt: TGTGCCACCAGCTCGGGACTCTCAAAAACCAGTGAGCAGTTCTTC; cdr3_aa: CATSSGLSKTSEQFF
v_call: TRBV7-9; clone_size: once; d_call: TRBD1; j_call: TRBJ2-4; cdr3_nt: TGTGCCAGCCGACAGGGGAACCAAAACATTCAGTCCTTC; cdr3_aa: CASRQGNQNIQSF
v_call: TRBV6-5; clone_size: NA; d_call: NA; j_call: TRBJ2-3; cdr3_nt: TGTGCCAGCAGTTACTCGACAGGCCCTCGGAGCACAGATACGCAGTATTTT; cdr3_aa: CASSYSTGPRSTDTQYF
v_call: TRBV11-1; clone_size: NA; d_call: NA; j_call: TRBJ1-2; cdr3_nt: TGTGCCAGCAGCCCAGGGAGTGACAGCCCTATCCAACCTAACTATGGCTACACCTTC; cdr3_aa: CASSPGSDSPIQPNYGYTF
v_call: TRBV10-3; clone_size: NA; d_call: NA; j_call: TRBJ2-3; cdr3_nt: TGTGCCATCAGTGAGATCGGAGGGTACACAGATACGCAGTATTTT; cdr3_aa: CAISEIGGYTDTQYF
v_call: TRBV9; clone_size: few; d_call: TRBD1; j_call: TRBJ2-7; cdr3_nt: TGTGCCAGCAGTCCCTTCGCTTCCGGGACAGTGCTTTACGAGCAGTACTTC; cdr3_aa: CASSPFASGTVLYEQYF
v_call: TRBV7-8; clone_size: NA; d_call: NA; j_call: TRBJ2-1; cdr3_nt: TGTGCCAGCAGCCAAATGATAGCGGGCAGGGGCAATGAGCAGTTCTTC; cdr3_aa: CASSQMIAGRGNEQFF
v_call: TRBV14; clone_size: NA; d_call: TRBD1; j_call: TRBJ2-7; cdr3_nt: TGTGCCAGCAGCCAAGATGGGAGGACAGGGGAACGAGACGAGCAGTACTTC; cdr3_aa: CASSQDGRTGERDEQYF
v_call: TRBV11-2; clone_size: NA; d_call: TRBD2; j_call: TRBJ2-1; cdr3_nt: TGTGCCAGCAGCGCTCTGCCGGGACTAGCGGGCCTGGCCTACAATGAGCAGTTCTTC; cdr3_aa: CASSALPGLAGLAYNEQFF
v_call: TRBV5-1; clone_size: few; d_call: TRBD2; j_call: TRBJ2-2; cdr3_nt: TGCGCCAGCATCGGGACTACTACGAACACCGGGGAGCTGTTTTTT; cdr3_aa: CASIGTTTNTGELFF
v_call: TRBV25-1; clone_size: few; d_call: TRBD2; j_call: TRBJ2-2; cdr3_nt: TGTGCCAGCAGACTTAGCGGGACCGGGGAGCTGGTTTTT; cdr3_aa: CASRLSGTGELVF
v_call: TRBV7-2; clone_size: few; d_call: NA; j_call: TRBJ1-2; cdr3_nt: TGTGCCAGCAGCTTGGGGGGCCCCTCTAACTATGGCTACACCTTC; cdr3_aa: CASSLGGPSNYGYTF
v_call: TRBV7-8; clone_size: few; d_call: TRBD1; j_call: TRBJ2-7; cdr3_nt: TGTGCCAGCAGAGCAACCGGGACAGGCTACTACGAGCAGTACTTC; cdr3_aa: CASRATGTGYYEQYF
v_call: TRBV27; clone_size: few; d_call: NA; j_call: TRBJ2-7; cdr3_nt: TGTGCCAGCAGATTCTTCTCAGGGGCCTACGAGCAGTACTTC; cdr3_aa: CASRFFSGAYEQYF
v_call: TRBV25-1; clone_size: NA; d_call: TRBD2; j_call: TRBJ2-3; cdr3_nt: TGTGCCAGCAGCAAAGCGGGATGGTACACAGATACGCAGTATTTT; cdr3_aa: CASSKAGWYTDTQYF
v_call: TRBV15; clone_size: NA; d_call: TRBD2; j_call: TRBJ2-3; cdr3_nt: TGTGCCACCAGCAGAGGCCCGGGACTAGCGGACACAGATACGCAGTATTTT; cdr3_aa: CATSRGPGLADTDTQYF
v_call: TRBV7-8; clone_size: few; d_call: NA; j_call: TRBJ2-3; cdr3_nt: TGTGCCAGCAGCCCCCTAGGGCGCACAGATACGCAGTATTTT; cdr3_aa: CASSPLGRTDTQYF
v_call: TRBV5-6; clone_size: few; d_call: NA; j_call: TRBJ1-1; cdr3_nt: TGTGCCAGCAGCTTGTTAGGTTTTGACACTGAAGCTTTCTTT; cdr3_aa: CASSLLGFDTEAFF
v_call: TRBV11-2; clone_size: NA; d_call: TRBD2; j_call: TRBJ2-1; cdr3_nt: TGTGCCAGCAGCTCCCGTCCCAGACTAGCCCATGAGCAGTTCTTC; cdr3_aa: CASSSRPRLAHEQFF
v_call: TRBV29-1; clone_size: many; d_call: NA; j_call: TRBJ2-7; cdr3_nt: TGCAGCGTGTTGGGGATAGGAGAGCAGTACTTC; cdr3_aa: CSVLGIGEQYF
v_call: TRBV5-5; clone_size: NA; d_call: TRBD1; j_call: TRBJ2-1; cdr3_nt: TGTGCCAGCAGTCCGGATGGGACAGGGGGCCATGAGCAGTTCTTC; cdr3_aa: CASSPDGTGGHEQFF
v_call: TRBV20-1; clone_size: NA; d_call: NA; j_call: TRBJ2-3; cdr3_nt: TGCAGTGCTAGAGATAGGCCGGATACGCAGTATTTT; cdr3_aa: CSARDRPDTQYF
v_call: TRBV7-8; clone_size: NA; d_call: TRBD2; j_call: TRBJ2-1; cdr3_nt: TGTGCCAGCAGGTCGACTAGCGGGAGGGAGGAGTTCTTC; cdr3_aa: CASRSTSGREEFF
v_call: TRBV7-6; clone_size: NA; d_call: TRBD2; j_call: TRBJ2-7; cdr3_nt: TGTGCCAGCAGCTTTGGGGCGGGAGCAGATGAGCAGTACTTC; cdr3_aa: CASSFGAGADEQYF
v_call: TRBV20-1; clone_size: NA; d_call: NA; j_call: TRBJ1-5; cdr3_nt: TGCAGTGCTAGAGGCCGGGCTGGAAGTTCCTATAGCAATCAGCCCCAGCATTTT; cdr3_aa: CSARGRAGSSYSNQPQHF
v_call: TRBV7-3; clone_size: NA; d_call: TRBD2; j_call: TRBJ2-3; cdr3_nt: TGTGCCAGCAGCCCAATGGGAGTAGCTAGCGGAGATACGCAGTATTTT; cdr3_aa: CASSPMGVASGDTQYF
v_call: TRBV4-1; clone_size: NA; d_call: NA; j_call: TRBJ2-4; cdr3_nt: TGCGCCAGCAGCCAACCACTAGAGACCGCCAAAAACATTCAGTACTTC; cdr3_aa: CASSQPLETAKNIQYF
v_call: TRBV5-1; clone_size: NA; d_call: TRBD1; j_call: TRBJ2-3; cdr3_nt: TGCGCCAGCAGCTTTGGGGACAGGGAGTACTATACGCAGTATTTT; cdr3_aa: CASSFGDREYYTQYF
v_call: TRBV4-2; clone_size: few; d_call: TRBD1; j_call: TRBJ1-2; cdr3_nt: TGTGCCAGCAGCCAAGAATTGGGACAGTCTAACTATGGCTACACCTTC; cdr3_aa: CASSQELGQSNYGYTF